This T cell receptor beta chain was sequenced in a study of tissue T cells after allogeneic stem cell transplantation. Study-wide results and caveats: In patients and mice, blood and spleen missed much of tissue repertoire. Shared clones across patients were few; motif clustering revealed tissue-specific shared signatures. Anatomically similar tissues had similar TCR repertoires within each patient.

Of note for this clone: As yet, its antigen is unknown. All gene names here are mouse names. The read ends 1 residue before the CDR3 terminus; that terminus is restored from the germline J gene.

The protocol was immunoSEQ multiplex PCR, while the TCRdb copy is restricted to in-frame clones and leaves out a portion. Here the sample spans approximately 8,800 clones, 37% being singletons. V lost 3 bases and J lost 2; bases outside the gene matches: 4. CDR1 and CDR2 (germline): GFQATS, STVNSAI. The CDR3 spans 14 residues. Time point described: mouse harvest day 14 after allogeneic transplant. Each mouse received 10^7 T-cell-depleted marrow cells plus 10^6 splenic CD5+ T cells by tail vein. Mice had MHC-mismatched B6 into BALB/c GVHD, sampled day 7 or 14. The source material was skin. This TCR derives from a female BALB/c mouse given C57BL/6 T cells with graft-versus-host disease after an allogeneic hematopoietic cell transplant. The rearrangement links TRBV20 to TRBJ2-3, with 8 bases aligning to TRBD2. The CDR3 loop is CGASRGGDAETLYF. The covered CDR3 bases are TGTGGTGCTAGTCGGGGGGGCGATGCAGAAACGCTGTAT.